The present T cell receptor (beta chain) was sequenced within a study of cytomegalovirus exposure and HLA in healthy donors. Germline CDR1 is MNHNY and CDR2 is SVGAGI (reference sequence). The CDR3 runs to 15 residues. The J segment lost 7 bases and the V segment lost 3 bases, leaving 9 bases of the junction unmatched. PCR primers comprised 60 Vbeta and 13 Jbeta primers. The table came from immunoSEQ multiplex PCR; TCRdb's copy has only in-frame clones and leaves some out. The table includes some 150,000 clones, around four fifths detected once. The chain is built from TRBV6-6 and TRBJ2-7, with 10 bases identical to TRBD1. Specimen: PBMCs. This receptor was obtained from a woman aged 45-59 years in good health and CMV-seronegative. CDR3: CASSYGTGALREQYF. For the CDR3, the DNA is TGTGCCAGCAGTTATGGGACAGGGGCGTTGAGGGAGCAGTACTTC.